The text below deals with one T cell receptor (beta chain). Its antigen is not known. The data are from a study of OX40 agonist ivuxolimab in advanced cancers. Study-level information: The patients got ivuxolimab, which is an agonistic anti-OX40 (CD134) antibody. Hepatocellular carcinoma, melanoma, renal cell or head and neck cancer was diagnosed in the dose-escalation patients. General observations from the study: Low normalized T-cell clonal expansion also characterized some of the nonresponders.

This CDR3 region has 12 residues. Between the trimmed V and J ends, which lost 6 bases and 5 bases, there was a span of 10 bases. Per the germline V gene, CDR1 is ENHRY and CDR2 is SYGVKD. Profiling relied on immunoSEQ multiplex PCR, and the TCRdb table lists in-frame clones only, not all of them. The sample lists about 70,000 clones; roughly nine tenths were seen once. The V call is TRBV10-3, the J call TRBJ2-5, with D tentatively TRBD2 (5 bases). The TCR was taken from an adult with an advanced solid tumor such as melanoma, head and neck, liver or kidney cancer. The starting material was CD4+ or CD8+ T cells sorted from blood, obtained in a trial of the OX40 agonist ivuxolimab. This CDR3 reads CAIRDLSETQYF. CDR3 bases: TGTGCCATCAGGGACTTATCGGAGACCCAGTACTTC.